These 4 T cell receptor beta chains came from one sample sequenced in a study of blood T cell repertoires in COVID-19 (dated by TCRdb to 2019 to 2021). Receptor libraries were prepared by the immunoSEQ multiplex PCR assay. TCRdb's version of the immuneACCESS table is confined to in-frame rearrangements and falls short of the full clone set. An unresolved V gene accounts for under half of the shortfall where checked; the remainder is of unknown origin. The sample table lists about 290,000 clones, 85% to 90% of them with a count of one. The ten largest clones add up to around 10% of the sample. Sequencing was carried out using peripheral blood. The receptor source for this set is a woman in her 30s with COVID-19, enrolled during active disease.

The chain has TRBV5-1 and TRBJ1-2, with TRBD1 matching 7 bases. J was trimmed by 8 bases and V by 5 bases; bases with no gene match: 21. The CDR3 extends over 17 amino acids. Germline V CDR1 and CDR2: SGHRS, YFSETQ. CDR3 DNA: TGCGCCAGCAGACCAACCCCCGGGACAGTAAAAAAACTCGGCTACACCTTC. Translation gives CASRPTPGTVKKLGYTF.

This sequence joins TRBV6-5 and TRBJ1-2; TRBD1 is a possible D gene (6 bases). CDR3 size: 15 residues. Per the germline V gene, CDR1 is MNHEY and CDR2 is SVGAGI. Trimming pared 6 bases from V and 2 bases from J, leaving 16 bases between. Here the CDR3 reads CASRYSTGTNYGYTF. CDR3 nucleotide sequence: TGTGCCAGCAGATATTCCACCGGGACAAACTATGGCTACACCTTC.

V usage is TRBV5-6 and J usage is TRBJ2-1, with TRBD2 matching 8 bases. V lost 4 bases, J lost 3 bases, and 9 bases stayed unmatched. From germline, CDR1 is SGHDT and CDR2 YYEEEE. There are 16 residues in the CDR3. The chain's CDR3 is CASSRAASGFYNEQFF. Here the CDR3 DNA reads TGTGCCAGCAGCAGGGCGGCTAGCGGGTTCTACAATGAGCAGTTCTTC.

The V call is TRBV24-1, the J call TRBJ1-2, with unresolved D. The CDR3 contains 14 residues. V shed 4 bases and J shed 5 bases, with 13 bases lying between them. In germline, CDR1 is KGHDR, CDR2 SFDVKD. The CDR3 nucleotides are TGTGCCACCAGTGAAAACAGACAAGCTTATGGCTACACCTTC. This gives the protein CATSENRQAYGYTF.